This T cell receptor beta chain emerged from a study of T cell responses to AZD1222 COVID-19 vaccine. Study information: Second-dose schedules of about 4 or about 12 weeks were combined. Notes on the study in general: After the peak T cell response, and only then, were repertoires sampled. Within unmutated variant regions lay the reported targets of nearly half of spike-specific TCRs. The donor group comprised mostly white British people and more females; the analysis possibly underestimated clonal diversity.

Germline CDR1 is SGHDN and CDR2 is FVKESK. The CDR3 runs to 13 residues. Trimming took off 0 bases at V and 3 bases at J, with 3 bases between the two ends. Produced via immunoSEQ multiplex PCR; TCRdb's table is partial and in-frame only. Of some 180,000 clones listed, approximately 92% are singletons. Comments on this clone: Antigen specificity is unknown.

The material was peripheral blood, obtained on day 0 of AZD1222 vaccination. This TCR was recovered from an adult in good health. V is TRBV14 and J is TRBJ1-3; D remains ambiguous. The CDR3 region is CASSQEIGNTIYF. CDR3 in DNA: TGTGCCAGCAGCCAAGAGATTGGAAACACCATATATTTT.